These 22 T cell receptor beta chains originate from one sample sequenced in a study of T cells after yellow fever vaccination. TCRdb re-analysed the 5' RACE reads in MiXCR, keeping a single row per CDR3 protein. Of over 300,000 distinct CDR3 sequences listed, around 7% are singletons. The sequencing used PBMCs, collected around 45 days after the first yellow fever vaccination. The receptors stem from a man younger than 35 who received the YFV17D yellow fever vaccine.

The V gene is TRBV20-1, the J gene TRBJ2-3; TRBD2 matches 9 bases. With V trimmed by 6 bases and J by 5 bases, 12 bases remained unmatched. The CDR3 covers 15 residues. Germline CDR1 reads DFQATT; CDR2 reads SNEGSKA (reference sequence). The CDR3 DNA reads TGCAGTGCAGAGGCGATAGCGGGGGTGGTAGATACGCAGTATTTT. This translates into CSAEAIAGVVDTQYF.

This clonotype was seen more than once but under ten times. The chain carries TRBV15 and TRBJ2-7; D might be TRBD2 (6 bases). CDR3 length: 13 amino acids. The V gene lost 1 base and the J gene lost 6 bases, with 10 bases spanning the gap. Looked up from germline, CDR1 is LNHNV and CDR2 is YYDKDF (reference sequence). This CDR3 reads CATSRAGSGEQYV. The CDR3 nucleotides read TGTGCCACCAGCAGAGCTGGTAGCGGCGAGCAGTACGTC.

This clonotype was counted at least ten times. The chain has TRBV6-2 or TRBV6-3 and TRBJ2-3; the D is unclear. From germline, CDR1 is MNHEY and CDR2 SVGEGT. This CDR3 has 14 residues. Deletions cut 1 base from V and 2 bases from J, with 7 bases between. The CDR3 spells CASSYWKVTDTQYF. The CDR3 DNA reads TGTGCCAGCAGTTACTGGAAGGTCACAGATACGCAGTATTTT.

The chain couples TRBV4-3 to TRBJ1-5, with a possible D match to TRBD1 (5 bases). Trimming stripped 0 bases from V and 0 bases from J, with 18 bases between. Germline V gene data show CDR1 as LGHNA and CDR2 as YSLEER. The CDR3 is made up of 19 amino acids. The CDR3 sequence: CASSQDVTGSYNSNQPQHF. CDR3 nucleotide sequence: TGCGCCAGCAGCCAAGATGTCACAGGATCGTACAATAGCAATCAGCCCCAGCATTTT.

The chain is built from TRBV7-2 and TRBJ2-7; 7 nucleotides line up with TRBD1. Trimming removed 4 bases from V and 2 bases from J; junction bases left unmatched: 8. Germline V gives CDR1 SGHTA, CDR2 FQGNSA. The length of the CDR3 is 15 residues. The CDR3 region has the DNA TGTGCCAGCAGCTCGTGGGGACAGAGCCCCTACGAGCAGTACTTC. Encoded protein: CASSSWGQSPYEQYF.

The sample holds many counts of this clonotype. The CDR3 loop is CASRPGQGYEQYF. The CDR3 DNA follows: TGCGCCAGCCGTCCGGGACAGGGGTACGAGCAGTACTTC. V usage is TRBV5-1 and J usage is TRBJ2-7; 10 positions agree with TRBD1. In germline, CDR1 is SGHRS, CDR2 YFSETQ. The CDR3 contains 13 residues. The junction had 5 bases not matched to a gene; V was cut back by 7 bases and J by 4 bases.

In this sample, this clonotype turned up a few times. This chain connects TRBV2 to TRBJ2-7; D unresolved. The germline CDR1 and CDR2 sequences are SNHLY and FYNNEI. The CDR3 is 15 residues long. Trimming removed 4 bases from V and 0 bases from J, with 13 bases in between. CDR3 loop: CASSATLLRSYEQYF. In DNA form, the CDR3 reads TGTGCCAGCAGTGCGACGCTCCTGCGCTCCTACGAGCAGTACTTC.

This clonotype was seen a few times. The CDR3 bases are TGTGCCACCAGTGATTACGGGCGGGAGCTGTTTTTT. It translates to CATSDYGRELFF. The gene calls are TRBV24-1 and TRBJ2-2; D is unresolved. Germline-derived CDR1 and CDR2 are KGHDR and SFDVKD. Trimming cost V 2 bases and J 9 bases, with 6 bases left between them. This CDR3 has 12 amino acids.

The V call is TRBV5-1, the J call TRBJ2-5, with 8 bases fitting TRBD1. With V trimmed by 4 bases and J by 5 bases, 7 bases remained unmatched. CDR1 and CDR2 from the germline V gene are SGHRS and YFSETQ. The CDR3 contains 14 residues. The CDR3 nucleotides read TGCGCCAGCAGCGAGCGACAGGGGAGCGAGACCCAGTACTTC. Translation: CASSERQGSETQYF.

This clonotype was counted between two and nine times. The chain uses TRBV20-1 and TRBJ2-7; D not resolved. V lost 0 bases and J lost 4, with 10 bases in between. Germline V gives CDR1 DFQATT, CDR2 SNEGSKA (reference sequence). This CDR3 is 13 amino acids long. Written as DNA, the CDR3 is TGCAGTGCTAGAGATAAGACGAATTACGAGCAGTACTTC. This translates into CSARDKTNYEQYF.

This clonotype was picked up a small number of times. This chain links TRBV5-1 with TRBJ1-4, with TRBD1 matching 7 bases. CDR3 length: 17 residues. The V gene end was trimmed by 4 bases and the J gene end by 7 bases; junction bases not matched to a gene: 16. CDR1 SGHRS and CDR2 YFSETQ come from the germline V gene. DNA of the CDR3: TGCGCCAGCAGCCCCCAGGGACGAGGGGGCGCGGGTGAAAAACTGTTTTTT. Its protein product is CASSPQGRGGAGEKLFF.

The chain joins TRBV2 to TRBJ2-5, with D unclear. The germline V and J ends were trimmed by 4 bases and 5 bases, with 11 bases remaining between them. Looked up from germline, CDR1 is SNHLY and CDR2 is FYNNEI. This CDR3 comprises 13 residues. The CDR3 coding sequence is TGTGCCAGCAGTGGGCCCCCTTTGGAGACCCAGTACTTC. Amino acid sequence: CASSGPPLETQYF.

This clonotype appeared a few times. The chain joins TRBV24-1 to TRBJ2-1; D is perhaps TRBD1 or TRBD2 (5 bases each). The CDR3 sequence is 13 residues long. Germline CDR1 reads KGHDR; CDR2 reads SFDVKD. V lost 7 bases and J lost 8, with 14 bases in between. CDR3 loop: CATRGSRGDEQFF. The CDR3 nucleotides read TGTGCCACCAGGGGCTCGAGGGGCGATGAGCAGTTCTTC.

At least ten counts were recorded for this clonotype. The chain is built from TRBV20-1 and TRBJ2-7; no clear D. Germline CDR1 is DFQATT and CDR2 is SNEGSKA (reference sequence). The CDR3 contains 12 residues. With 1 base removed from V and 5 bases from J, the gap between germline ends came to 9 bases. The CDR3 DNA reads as TGCAGTGCTAGAGGTGTGGGTGACGAGCAGTACGTC. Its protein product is CSARGVGDEQYV.

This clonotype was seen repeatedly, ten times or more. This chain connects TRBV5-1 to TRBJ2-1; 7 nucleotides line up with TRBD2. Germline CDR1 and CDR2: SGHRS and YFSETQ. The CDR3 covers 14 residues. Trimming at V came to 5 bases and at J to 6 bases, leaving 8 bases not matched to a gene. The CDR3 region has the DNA TGCGCCAGCAGGTGGCTAGCGGCCCCCAATGAGCAGTTCTTC. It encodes CASRWLAAPNEQFF.

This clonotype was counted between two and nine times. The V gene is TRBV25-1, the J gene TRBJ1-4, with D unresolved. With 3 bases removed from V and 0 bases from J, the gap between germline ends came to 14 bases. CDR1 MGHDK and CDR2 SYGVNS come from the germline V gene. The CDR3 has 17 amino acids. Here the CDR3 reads CASSDRLTLTTNEKLFF. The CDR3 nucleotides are TGTGCCAGCAGTGACAGGCTCACATTAACAACTAATGAAAAACTGTTTTTT. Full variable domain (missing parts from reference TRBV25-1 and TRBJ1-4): EADIYQTPRYLVIGTGKKITLECSQTMGHDKMYWYQQDPGMELHLIHYSYGVNSTEKGDLSSESTVSRIRTEHFPLTLESARPSHTSQYLCASSDRLTLTTNEKLFFGSGTQLSVL.

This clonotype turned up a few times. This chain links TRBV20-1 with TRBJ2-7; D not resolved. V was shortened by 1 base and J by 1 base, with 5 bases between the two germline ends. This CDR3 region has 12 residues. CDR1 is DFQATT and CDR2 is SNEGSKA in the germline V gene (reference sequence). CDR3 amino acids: CSARVASYEQYV. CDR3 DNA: TGCAGTGCTAGAGTGGCTTCCTACGAGCAGTACGTC.

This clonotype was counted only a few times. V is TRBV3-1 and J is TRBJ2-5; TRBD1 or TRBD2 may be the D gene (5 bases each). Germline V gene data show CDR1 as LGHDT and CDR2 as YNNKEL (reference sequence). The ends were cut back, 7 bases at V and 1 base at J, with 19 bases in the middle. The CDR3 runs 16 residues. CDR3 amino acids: CASNRRGGGFQETQYF. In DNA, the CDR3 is TGTGCCAGCAACCGAAGGGGCGGAGGCTTCCAAGAGACCCAGTACTTC.

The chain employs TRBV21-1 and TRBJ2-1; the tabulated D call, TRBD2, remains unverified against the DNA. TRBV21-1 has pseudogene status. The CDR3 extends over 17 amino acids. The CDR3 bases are TGTGCCAGCAAACCCAGCGGGGGGGATACAGTTTACAATGAGCAGTTCTTC. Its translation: CASKPSGGDTVYNEQFF.

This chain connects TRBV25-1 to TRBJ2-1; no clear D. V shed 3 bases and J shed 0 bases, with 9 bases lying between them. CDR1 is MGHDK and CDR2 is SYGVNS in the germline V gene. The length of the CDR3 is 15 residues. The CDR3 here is CASSDRGYSYNEQFF. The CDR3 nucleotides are TGTGCCAGCAGTGATCGAGGTTACTCCTACAATGAGCAGTTCTTC.

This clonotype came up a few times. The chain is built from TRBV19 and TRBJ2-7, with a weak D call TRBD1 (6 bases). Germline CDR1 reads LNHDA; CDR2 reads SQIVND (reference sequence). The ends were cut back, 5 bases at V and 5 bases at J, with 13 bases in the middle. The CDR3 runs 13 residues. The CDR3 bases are TGTGCCAGTAGTGCAGACCCAGGGGACGAGCAGTACGTC. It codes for CASSADPGDEQYV.

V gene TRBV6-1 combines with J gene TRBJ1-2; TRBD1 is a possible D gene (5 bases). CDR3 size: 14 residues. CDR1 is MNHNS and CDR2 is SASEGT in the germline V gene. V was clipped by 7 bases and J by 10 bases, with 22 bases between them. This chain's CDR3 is CASNGGPRRLDYTF. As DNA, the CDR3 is TGTGCCAGCAACGGGGGACCACGCCGGCTTGACTACACCTTC.